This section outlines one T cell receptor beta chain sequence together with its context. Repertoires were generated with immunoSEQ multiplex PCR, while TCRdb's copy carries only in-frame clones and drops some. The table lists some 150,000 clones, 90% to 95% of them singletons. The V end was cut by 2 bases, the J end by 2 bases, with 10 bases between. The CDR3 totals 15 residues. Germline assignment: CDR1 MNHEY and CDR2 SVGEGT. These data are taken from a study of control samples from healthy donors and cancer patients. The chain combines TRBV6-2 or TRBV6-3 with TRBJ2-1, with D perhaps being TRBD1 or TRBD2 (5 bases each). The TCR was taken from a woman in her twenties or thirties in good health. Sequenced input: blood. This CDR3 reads CASSYRGPPYNEQFF. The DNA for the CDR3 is TGTGCCAGCAGTTACCGGGGACCACCCTACAATGAGCAGTTCTTC.